This TCR beta chain was found in a study of blood T cell repertoires in COVID-19. Study-level background: PBMCs, B-cell-depleted T cells, or T cells provided the cDNA or gDNA that made up the material.

This CDR3 is built from 15 residues. V lost 5 bases, J lost 4 bases, and 4 bases stayed unmatched. Germline V gene data show CDR1 as SEHNR and CDR2 as FQNEAQ (reference sequence). Clones were sequenced by immunoSEQ multiplex PCR, and TCRdb holds only the in-frame ones, with some missing. The sample records roughly 250,000 clones, around 85% being singletons. The sample comprised peripheral blood. This clonotype was obtained from a woman older than 75 with acute or convalescent COVID-19. This rearrangement joins TRBV7-9 to TRBJ1-4; 10 bases agree with TRBD1. The CDR3, as DNA: TGTGCCAGCAGCCACGGGACAGGGGTTAATGAAAAACTGTTTTTT. It yields the protein CASSHGTGVNEKLFF.